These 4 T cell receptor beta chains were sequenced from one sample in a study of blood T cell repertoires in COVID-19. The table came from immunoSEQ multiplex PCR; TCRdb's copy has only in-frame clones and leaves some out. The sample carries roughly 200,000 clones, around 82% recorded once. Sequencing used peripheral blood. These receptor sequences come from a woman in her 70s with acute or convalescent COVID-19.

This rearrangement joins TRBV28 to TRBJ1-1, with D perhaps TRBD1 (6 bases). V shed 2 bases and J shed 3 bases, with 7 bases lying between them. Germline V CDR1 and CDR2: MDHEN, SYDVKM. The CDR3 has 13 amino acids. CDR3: CASSLNRDTEAFF. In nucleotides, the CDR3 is TGTGCCAGCAGTTTAAACAGGGACACTGAAGCTTTCTTT.

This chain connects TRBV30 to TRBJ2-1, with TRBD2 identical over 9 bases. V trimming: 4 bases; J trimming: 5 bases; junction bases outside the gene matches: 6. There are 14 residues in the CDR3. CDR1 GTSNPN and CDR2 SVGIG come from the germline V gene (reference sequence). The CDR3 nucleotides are TGTGCCTGGACGACGGGACTAGCCAACAATGAGCAGTTCTTC. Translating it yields CAWTTGLANNEQFF.

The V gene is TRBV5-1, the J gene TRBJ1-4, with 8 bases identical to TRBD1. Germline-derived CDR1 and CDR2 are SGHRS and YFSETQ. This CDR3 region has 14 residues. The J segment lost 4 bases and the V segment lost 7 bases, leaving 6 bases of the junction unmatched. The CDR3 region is CASATDRGNEKLFF. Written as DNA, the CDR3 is TGCGCCAGCGCAACCGACAGGGGTAATGAAAAACTGTTTTTT.

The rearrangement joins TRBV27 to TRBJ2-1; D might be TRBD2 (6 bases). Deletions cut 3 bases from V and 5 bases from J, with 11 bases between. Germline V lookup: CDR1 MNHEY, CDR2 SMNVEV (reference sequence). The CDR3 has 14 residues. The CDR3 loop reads CASSFLGGNNEQFF. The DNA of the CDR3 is TGTGCCAGCAGTTTCCTAGGCGGGAACAATGAGCAGTTCTTC.